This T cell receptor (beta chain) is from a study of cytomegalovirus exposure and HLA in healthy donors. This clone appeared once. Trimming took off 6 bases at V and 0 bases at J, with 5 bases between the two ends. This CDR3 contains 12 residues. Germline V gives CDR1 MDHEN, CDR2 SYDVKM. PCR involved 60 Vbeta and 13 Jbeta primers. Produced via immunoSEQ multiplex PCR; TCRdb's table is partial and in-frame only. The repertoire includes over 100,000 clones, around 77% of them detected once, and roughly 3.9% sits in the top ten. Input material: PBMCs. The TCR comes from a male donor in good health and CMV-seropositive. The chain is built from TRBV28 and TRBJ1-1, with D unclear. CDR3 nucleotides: TGTGCCAGCAGGAACATGAACACTGAAGCTTTCTTT. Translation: CASRNMNTEAFF.